A single sample is the source of the 2 T cell receptor beta chains below, sequenced in a study of CD8 T cells in Susac syndrome. When the RNA was reverse transcribed, random hexamers were used with an input of about 0.5 to 1 ug. MiXCR, applied by TCRdb to the immunoSEQ multiplex PCR reads, yields one record per CDR3 protein. The top ten clones hold 0.06% to 0.08% of a sample with more than 200,000 distinct CDR3 sequences, about 93% of them seen once. The source material was CD4+ T cells from PBMCs. The receptors originated from a human donor with multiple sclerosis.

This chain joins TRBV20-1 and TRBJ1-6; 11 bases are a match to TRBD1. V lost 3 bases, J lost 10 bases, and 5 bases stayed unmatched. Germline V gene data show CDR1 as DFQATT and CDR2 as SNEGSKA (reference sequence). The CDR3 runs 14 residues. The CDR3 DNA reads TGCAGTGCTAGGGGTTGGGACAGGGGGTCACCCCTCCACTTT. This sequence encodes CSARGWDRGSPLHF.

This sequence joins TRBV29-1 and TRBJ2-1; 8 bases are a match to TRBD1. CDR1 and CDR2 (germline): SQVTM, ANQGSEA. CDR3 length: 12 residues. Losses at the gene ends were 7 bases for V and 15 bases for J; bases not matched to a gene: 14. The CDR3 bases are TGCAGCGCTGCCCGTGCCGTCCAGGGGGCGTTCTTC. As protein: CSAARAVQGAFF.